This note documents a single T cell receptor beta chain sequence. The table came from immunoSEQ multiplex PCR; TCRdb's copy has only in-frame clones and leaves some out. Here the sample spans some 99,000 clones, about 80% being singletons. The source of the sample is a study of OX40 agonist ivuxolimab in advanced cancers. Study at large: Patients were treated with ivuxolimab, an agonistic anti-OX40 (CD134) antibody.

The sample in question was CD4+ or CD8+ T cells sorted from blood, obtained in a trial of the OX40 agonist ivuxolimab. This TCR was sampled from an adult with an advanced solid tumor such as melanoma, head and neck, liver or kidney cancer.

The CDR3 DNA follows: TGTGCCAGCGGACTAGCGGGGCACAATGAGCAGTTCTTC. This translates into CASGLAGHNEQFF. The chain couples TRBV7-2 to TRBJ2-1; 12 bases fit TRBD2. The germline gives CDR1 SGHTA, CDR2 FQGNSA. The CDR3 runs to 13 residues. V was pared by 8 bases and J by 5 bases, with 1 base of the junction left unmatched.